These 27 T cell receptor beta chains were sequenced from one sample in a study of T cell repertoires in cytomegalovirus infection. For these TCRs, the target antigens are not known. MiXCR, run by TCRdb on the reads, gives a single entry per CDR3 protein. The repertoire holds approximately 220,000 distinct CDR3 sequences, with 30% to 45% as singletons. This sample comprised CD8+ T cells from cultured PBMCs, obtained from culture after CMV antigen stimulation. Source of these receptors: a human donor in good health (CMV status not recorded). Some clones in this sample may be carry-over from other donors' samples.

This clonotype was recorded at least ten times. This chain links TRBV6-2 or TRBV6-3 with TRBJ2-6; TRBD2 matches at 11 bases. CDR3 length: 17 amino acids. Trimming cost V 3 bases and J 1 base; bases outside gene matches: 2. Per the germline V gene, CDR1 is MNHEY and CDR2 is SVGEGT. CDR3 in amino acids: CASSYGTSGSGANVLTF. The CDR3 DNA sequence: TGTGCCAGCAGTTATGGGACTAGCGGTTCTGGGGCCAACGTCCTGACTTTC.

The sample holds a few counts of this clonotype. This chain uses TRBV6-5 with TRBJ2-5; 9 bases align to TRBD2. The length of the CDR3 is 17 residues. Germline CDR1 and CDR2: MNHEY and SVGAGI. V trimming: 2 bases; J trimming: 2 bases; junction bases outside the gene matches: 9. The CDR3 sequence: CASSYVAGVGYQETQYF. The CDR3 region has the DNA TGTGCCAGCAGTTACGTAGCGGGAGTCGGGTATCAAGAGACCCAGTACTTC.

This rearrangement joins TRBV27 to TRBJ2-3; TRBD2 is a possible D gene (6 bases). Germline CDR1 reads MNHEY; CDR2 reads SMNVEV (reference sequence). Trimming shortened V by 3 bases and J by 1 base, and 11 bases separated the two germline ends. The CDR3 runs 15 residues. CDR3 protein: CASSFPSSGTDTQYF. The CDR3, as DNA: TGTGCCAGCAGTTTCCCGTCTAGCGGCACAGATACGCAGTATTTT.

CDR3 sequence (DNA): TGTGCTAGTGGTTTCACACAGGGAACAGCGAACACCGGGGAGCTGTTTTTT. It encodes CASGFTQGTANTGELFF. This chain connects TRBV12-5 to TRBJ2-2, with D maybe TRBD1 (6 bases). The CDR3 loop spans 17 amino acids. CDR1 and CDR2 from the germline V gene are LGHNT and FRNRAP. V shed 3 bases and J shed 0 bases, with 14 bases lying between them.

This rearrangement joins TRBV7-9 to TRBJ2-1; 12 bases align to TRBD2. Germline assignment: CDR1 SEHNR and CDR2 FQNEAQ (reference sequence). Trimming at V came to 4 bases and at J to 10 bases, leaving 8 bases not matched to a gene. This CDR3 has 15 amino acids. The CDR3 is CASSSPSGRVREQFF. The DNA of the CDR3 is TGTGCCAGCAGCTCGCCTAGCGGGAGGGTACGGGAGCAGTTCTTC.

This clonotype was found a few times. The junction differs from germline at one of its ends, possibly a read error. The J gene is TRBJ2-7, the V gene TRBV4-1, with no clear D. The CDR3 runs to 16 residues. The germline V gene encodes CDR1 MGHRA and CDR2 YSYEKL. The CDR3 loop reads CASSQVVRDAVYEQYF. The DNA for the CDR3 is TGTGCCAGCAGCCAGGTGGTTCGTGACGCGGTCTACGAGCAGTACTTC.

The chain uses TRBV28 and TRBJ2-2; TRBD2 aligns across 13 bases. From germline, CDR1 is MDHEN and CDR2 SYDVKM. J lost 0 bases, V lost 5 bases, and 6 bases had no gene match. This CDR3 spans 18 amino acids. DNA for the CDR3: TGTGCCAGCAGTCCACAACTAGCGGGAGGGACGAACACCGGGGAGCTGTTTTTT. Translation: CASSPQLAGGTNTGELFF.

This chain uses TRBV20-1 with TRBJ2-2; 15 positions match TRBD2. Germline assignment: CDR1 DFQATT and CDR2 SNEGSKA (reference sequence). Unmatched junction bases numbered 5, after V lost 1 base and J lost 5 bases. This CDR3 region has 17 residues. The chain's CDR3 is CSARGTSGGAQTGELFF. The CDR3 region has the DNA TGCAGTGCTAGAGGGACTAGCGGGGGGGCCCAAACCGGGGAGCTGTTTTTT.

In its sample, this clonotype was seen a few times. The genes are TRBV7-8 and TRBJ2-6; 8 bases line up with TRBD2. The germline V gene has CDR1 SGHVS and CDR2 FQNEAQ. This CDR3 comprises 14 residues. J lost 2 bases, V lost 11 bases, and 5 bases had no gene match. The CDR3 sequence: CAALREAGANVLTF. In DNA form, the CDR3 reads TGTGCCGCCCTGCGGGAGGCTGGGGCCAACGTCCTGACTTTC.

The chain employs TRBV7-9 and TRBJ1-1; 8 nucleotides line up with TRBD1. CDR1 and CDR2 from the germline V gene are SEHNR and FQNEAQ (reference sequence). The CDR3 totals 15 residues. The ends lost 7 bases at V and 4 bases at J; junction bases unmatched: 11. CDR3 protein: CASTNAQGAGTEAFF. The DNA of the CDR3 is TGTGCCAGCACAAATGCTCAGGGGGCTGGCACTGAAGCTTTCTTT.

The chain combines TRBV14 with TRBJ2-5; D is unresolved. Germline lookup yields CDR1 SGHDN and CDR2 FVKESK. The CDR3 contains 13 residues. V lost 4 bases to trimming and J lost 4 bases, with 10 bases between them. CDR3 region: CASSLLPRETQYF. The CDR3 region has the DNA TGTGCCAGCAGCCTACTACCGAGAGAGACCCAGTACTTC.

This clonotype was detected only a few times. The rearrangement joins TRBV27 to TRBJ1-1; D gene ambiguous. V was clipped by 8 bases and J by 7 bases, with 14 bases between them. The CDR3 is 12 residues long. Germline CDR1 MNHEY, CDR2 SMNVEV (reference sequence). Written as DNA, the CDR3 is TGTGCCAGCTCACGCGGACGAAATGAAGCTTTCTTT. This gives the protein CASSRGRNEAFF.

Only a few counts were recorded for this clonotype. Here the CDR3 DNA reads TGTGCCAGCAGCTTTGAACCGGGACAGGGTGATATGGGCGATCAGCCCCAGCATTTT. It yields the protein CASSFEPGQGDMGDQPQHF. This chain uses TRBV7-6 with TRBJ1-5, with 9 nucleotides matching TRBD1. CDR1 SGHVS and CDR2 FNYEAQ come from the germline V gene. V gave up 3 bases and J gave up 5 bases; unmatched junction bases: 17. CDR3 length: 19 amino acids.

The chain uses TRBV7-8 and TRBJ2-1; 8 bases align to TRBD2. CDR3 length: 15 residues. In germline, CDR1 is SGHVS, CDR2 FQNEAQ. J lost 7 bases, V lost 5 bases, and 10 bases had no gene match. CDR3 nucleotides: TGTGCCAGCAGCCCTAGAGGCGGGAGGCTAAATGAGCAGTTCTTC. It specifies CASSPRGGRLNEQFF.

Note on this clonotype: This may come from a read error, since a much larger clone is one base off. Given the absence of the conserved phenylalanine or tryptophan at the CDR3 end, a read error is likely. CDR3 sequence: CASSTRQESTEAFL. The CDR3, as DNA: TGTGCCAGCAGCACGAGACAGGAGTCCACTGAAGCTTTCCTT. This chain uses TRBV7-8 with TRBJ1-1; tentative D call: TRBD1 (6 bases). There are 14 residues in the CDR3. CDR1 SGHVS and CDR2 FQNEAQ come from the germline V gene. Trimming pared 5 bases from V and 4 bases from J, leaving 14 bases between.

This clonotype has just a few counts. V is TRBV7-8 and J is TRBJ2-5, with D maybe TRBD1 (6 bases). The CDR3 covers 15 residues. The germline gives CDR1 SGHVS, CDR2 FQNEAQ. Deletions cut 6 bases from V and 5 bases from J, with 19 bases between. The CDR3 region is CASRYNRAVAETQYF. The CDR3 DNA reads TGTGCCAGCAGATATAACAGGGCGGTGGCGGAGACCCAGTACTTC.

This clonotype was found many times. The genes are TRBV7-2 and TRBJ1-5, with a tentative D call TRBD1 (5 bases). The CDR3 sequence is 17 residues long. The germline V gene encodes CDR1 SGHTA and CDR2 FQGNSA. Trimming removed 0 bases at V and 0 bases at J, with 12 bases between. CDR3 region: CASSLAGDGLSNQPQHF. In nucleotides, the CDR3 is TGTGCCAGCAGCTTAGCGGGGGACGGACTTAGCAATCAGCCCCAGCATTTT.

DNA for the CDR3: TGTGCCAGCCGTAAGGGACTAGCGGGTAACAATGAGCAGTTCTTC. Translation gives CASRKGLAGNNEQFF. The chain carries TRBV6-2 or TRBV6-3 and TRBJ2-1; TRBD2 matches at 12 bases. Losses at the gene ends were 8 bases for V and 5 bases for J; bases not matched to a gene: 7. This CDR3 comprises 15 residues. Germline V gives CDR1 MNHEY, CDR2 SVGEGT.

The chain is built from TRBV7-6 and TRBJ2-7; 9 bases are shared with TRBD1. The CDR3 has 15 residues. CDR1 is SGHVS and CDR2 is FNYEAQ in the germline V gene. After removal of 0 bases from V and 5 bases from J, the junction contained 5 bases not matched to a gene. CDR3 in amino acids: CASSLATGGLDEQYF. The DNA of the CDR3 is TGTGCCAGCAGCTTAGCAACAGGGGGCCTCGACGAGCAGTACTTC.

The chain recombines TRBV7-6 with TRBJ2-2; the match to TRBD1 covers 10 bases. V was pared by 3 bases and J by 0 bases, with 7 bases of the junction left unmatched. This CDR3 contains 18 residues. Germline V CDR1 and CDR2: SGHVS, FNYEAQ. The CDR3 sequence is CASSLRDRGPANTGELFF. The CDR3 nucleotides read TGTGCCAGCAGCTTGCGGGACAGGGGACCGGCGAACACCGGGGAGCTGTTTTTT.

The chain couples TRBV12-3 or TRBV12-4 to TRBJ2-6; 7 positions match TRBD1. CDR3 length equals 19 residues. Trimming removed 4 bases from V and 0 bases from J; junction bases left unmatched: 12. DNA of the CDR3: TGTGCCAGCAGTTCCCCACAGGGGACCACTACCTCTGGGGCCAACGTCCTGACTTTC. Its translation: CASSSPQGTTTSGANVLTF.

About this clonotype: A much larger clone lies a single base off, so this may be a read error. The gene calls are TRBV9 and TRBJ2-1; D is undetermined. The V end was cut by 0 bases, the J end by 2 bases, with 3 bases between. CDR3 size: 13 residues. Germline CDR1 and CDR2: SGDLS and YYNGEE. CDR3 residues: CASSVEAYNEQFF. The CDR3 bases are TGTGCCAGCAGCGTAGAGGCCTACAATGAGCAGTTCTTC.

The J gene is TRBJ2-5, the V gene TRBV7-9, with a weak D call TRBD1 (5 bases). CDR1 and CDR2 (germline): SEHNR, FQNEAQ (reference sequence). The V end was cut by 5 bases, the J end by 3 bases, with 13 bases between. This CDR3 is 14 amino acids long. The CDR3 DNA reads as TGTGCCAGCAGCCAACTCCAGGGTGAAGAGACCCAGTACTTC. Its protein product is CASSQLQGEETQYF.

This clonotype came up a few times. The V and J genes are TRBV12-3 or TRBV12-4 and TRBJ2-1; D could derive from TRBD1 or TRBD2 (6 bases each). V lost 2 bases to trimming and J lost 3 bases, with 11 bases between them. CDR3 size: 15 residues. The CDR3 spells CASSLNGGLYNEQFF. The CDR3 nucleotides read TGTGCCAGCAGTTTAAACGGGGGCCTCTACAATGAGCAGTTCTTC.

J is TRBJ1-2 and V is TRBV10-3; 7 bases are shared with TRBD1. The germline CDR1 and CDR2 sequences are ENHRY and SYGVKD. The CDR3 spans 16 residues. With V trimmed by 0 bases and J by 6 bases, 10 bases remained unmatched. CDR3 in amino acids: CAISESMTGKADGYTF. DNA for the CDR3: TGTGCCATCAGTGAGTCGATGACAGGGAAGGCGGATGGCTACACCTTC.

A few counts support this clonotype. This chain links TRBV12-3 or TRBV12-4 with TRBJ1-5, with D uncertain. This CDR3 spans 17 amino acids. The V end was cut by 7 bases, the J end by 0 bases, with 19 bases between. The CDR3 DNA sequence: TGTGCCAGCAAGACTGAGGTTCAGGCCGGTAGCAATCAGCCCCAGCATTTT. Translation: CASKTEVQAGSNQPQHF.

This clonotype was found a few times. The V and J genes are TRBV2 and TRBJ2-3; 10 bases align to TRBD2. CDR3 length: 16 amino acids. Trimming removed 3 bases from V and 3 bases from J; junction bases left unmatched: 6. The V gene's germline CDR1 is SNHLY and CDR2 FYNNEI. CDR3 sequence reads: CASSDEREGWTDTQYF. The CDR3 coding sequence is TGTGCCAGCAGTGATGAGCGGGAGGGGTGGACAGATACGCAGTATTTT.